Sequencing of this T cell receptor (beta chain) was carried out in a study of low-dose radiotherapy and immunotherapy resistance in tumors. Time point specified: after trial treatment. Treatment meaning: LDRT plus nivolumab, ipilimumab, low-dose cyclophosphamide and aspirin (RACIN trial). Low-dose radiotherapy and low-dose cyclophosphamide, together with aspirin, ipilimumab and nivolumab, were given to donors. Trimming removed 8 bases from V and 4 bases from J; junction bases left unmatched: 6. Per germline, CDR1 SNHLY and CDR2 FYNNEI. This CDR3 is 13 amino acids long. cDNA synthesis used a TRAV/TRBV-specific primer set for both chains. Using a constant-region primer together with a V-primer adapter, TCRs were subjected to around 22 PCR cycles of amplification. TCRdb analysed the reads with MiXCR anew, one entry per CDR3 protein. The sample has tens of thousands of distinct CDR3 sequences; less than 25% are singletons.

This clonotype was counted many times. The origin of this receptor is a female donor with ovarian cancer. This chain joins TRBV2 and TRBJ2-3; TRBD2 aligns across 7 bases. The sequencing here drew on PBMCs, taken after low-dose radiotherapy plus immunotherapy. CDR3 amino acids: CASGGVGADTQYF. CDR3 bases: TGTGCCAGCGGGGGGGTGGGCGCAGATACGCAGTATTTT.